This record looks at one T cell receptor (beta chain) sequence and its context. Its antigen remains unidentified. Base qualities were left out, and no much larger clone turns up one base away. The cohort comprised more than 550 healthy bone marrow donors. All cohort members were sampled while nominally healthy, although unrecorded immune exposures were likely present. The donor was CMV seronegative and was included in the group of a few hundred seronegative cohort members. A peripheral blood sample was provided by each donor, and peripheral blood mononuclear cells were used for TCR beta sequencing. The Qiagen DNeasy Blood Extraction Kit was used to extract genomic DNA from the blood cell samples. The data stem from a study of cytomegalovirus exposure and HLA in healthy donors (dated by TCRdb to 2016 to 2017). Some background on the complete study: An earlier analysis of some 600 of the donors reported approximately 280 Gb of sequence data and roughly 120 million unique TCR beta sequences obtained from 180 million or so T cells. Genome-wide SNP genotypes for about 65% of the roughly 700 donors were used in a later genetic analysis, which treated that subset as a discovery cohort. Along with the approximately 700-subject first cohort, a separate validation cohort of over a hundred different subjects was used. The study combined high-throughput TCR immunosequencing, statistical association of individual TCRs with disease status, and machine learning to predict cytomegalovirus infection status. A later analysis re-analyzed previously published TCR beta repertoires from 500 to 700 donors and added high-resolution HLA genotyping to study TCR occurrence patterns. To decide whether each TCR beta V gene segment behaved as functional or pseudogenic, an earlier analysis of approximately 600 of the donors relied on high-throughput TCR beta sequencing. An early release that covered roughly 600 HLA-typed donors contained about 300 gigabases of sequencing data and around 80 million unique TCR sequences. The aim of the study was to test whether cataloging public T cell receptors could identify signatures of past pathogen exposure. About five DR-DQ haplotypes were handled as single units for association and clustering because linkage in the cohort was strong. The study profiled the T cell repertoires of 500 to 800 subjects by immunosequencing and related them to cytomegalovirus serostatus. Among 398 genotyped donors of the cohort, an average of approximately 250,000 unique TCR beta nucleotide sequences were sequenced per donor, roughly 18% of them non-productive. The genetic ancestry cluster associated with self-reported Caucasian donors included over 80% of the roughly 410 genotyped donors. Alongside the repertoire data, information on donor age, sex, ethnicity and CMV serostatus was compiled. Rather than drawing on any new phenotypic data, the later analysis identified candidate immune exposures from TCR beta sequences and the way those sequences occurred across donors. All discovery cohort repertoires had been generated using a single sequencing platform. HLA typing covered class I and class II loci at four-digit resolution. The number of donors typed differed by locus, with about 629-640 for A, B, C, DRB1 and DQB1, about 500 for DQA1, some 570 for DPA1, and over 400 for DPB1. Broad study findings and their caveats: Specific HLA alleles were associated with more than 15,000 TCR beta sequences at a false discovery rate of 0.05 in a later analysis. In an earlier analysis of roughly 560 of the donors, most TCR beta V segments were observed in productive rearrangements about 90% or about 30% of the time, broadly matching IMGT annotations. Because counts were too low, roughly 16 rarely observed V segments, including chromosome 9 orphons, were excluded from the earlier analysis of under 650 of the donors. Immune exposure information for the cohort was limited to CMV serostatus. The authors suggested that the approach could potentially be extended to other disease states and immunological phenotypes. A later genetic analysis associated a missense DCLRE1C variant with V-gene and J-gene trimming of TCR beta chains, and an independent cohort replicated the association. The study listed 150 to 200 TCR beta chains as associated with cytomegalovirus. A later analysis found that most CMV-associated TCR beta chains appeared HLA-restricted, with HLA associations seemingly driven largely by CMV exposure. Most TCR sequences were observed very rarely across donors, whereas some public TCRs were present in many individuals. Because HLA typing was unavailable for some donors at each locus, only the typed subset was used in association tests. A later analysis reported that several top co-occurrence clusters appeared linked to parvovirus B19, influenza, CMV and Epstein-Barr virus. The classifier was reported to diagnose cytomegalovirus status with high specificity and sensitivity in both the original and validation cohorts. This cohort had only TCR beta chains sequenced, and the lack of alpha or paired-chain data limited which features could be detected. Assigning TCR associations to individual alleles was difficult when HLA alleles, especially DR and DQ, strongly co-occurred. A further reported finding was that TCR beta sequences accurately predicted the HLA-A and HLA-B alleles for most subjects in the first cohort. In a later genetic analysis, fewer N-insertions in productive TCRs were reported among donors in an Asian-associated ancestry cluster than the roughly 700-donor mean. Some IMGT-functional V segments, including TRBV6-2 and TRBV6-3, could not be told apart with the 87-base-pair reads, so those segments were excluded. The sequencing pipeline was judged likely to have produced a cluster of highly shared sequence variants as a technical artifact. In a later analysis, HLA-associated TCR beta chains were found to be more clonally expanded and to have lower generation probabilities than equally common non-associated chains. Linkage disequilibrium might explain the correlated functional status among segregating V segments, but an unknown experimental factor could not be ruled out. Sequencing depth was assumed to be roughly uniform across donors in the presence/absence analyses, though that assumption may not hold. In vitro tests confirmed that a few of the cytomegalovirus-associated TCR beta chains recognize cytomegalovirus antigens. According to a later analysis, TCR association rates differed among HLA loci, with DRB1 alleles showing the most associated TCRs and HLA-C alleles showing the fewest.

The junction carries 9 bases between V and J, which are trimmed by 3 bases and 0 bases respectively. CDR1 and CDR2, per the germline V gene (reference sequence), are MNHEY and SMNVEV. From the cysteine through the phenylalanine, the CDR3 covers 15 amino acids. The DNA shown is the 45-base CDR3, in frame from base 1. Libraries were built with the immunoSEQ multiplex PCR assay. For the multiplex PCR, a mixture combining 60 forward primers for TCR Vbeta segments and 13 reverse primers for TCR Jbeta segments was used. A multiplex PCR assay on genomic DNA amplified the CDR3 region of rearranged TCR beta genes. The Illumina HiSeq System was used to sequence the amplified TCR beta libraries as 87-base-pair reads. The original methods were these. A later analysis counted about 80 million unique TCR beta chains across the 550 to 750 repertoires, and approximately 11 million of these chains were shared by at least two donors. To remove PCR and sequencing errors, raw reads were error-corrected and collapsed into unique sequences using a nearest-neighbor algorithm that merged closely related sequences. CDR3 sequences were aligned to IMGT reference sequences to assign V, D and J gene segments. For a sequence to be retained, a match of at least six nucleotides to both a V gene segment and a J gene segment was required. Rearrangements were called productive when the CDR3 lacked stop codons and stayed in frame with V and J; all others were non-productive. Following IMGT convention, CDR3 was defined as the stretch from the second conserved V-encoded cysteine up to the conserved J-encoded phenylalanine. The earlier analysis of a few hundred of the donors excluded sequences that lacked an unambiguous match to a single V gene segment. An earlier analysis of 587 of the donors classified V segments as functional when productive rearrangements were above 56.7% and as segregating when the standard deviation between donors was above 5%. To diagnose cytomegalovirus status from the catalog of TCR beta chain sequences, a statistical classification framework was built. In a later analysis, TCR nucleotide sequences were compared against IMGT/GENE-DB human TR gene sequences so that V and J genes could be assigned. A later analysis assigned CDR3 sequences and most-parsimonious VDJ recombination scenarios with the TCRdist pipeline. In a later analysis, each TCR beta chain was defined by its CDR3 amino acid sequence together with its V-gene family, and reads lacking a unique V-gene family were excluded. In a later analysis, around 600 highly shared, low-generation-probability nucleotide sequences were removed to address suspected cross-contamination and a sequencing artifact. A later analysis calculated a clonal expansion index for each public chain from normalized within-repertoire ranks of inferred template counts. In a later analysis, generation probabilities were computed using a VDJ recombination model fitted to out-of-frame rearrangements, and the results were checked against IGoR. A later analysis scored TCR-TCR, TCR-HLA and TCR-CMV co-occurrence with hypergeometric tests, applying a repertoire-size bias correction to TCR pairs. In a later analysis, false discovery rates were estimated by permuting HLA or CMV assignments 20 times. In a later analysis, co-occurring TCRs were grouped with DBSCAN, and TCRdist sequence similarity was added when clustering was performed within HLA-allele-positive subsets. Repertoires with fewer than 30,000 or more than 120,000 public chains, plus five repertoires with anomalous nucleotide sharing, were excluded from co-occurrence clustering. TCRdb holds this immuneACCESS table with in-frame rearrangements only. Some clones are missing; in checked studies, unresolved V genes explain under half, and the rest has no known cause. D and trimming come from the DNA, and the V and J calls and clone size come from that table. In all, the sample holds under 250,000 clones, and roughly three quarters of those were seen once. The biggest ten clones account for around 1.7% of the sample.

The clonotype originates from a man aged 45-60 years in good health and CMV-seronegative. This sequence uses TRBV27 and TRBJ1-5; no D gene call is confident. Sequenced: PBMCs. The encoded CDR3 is CASSFLEYSNQPQHF. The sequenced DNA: TGTGCCAGCAGTTTCCTAGAATATAGCAATCAGCCCCAGCATTTT.